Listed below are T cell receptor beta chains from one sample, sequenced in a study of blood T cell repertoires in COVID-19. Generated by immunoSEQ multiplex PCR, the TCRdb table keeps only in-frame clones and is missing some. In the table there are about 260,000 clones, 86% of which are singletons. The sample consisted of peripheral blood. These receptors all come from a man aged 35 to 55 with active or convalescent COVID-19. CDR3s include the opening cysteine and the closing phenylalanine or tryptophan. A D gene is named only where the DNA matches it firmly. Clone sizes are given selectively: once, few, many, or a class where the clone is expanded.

CDR3 DNA: TGCGCCAGCAGTATCCCGACAGGGCAGGCACCAGAGACCCAGTACTTC
CDR3 protein: CASSIPTGQAPETQYF
D gene: TRBD1
J gene: TRBJ2-5
V gene: TRBV5-1
clone size: .

CDR3 DNA: TGTGCCAGCAGCTTAGAAGGGACAGGGGGCAGCTATACGCAGTATTTT
CDR3 protein: CASSLEGTGGSYTQYF
D gene: TRBD1
J gene: TRBJ2-3
V gene: TRBV13
clone size: .

CDR3 DNA: TGTGCCAGCAGCCGAAAGGAACCCGGGAATGAGCAGTTCTTC
CDR3 protein: CASSRKEPGNEQFF
D gene: .
J gene: TRBJ2-1
V gene: TRBV7-3
clone size: few

CDR3 DNA: TGTGCCAGCAGTTTCCCAGGTGGAAGCAATCAGCCCCAGCATTTT
CDR3 protein: CASSFPGGSNQPQHF
D gene: .
J gene: TRBJ1-5
V gene: TRBV28
clone size: .

CDR3 DNA: TGTGCCAGCAGCGTACAGGGGCTAGCAGGAAACACCATATATTTT
CDR3 protein: CASSVQGLAGNTIYF
D gene: TRBD1
J gene: TRBJ1-3
V gene: TRBV2
clone size: .

CDR3 DNA: TGTGCCAGCAGCGTAGGGCAGGGTAGCGGCTACACCTTC
CDR3 protein: CASSVGQGSGYTF
D gene: .
J gene: TRBJ1-2
V gene: TRBV9
clone size: .

CDR3 DNA: TGTGCCTGGACTACGGTAACCCACACCGGGGAGCTGTTTTTT
CDR3 protein: CAWTTVTHTGELFF
D gene: .
J gene: TRBJ2-2
V gene: TRBV30
clone size: .

CDR3 DNA: TGTGCCAGCAGCTTGTGGTTAGGGGGCCGTCGGGACACTGAAGCTTTCTTT
CDR3 protein: CASSLWLGGRRDTEAFF
D gene: TRBD1
J gene: TRBJ1-1
V gene: TRBV5-8
clone size: .

CDR3 DNA: TGTGCCAGTACTTCATGGGGCTCCTCGAACACAGATACGCAGTATTTT
CDR3 protein: CASTSWGSSNTDTQYF
D gene: .
J gene: TRBJ2-3
V gene: TRBV19
clone size: .

CDR3 DNA: TGTGCCAGCAGTTCCACTGACACTGAAGCTTTCTTT
CDR3 protein: CASSSTDTEAFF
D gene: .
J gene: TRBJ1-1
V gene: TRBV27
clone size: once

CDR3 DNA: TGTGCCAGCAGCGTAGAAGGGGTACAGCCCCAGCATTTT
CDR3 protein: CASSVEGVQPQHF
D gene: .
J gene: TRBJ1-5
V gene: TRBV9
clone size: .

CDR3 DNA: TGTGCCAGCAGTTTTTTTCTCCGACTGGGGGGGGATCGGTATTTT
CDR3 protein: CASSFFLRLGGDRYF
D gene: TRBD2
J gene: TRBJ2-3
V gene: TRBV28
clone size: .

CDR3 DNA: TGTGCCAGCAGTCCCGGGACTAGCGGGGACAATGAGCAGTTCTTC
CDR3 protein: CASSPGTSGDNEQFF
D gene: TRBD2
J gene: TRBJ2-1
V gene: TRBV6-4
clone size: few

CDR3 DNA: TGTGCCAGCAGCCATGATTCGGACAGGTACTACGAGCAGTACTTC
CDR3 protein: CASSHDSDRYYEQYF
D gene: TRBD1
J gene: TRBJ2-7
V gene: TRBV7-9
clone size: once

CDR3 DNA: TGTGCCAGCACAAAAGGAGGGAACACCGGGGAGCTGTTTTTT
CDR3 protein: CASTKGGNTGELFF
D gene: .
J gene: TRBJ2-2
V gene: TRBV28
clone size: .

CDR3 DNA: TGTGCCAGCAGCGTAGGGGACGGACTATCACCCCTCCACTTT
CDR3 protein: CASSVGDGLSPLHF
D gene: .
J gene: TRBJ1-6
V gene: TRBV9
clone size: .